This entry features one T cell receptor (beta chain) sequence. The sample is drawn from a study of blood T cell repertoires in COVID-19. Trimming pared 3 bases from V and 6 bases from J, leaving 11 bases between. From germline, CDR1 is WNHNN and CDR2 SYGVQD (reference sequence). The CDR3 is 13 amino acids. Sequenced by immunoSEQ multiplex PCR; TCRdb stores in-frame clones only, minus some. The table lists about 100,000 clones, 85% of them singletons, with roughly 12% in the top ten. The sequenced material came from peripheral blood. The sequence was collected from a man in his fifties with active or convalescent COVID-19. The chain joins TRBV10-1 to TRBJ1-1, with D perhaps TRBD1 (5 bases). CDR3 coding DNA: TGCGCCAGCAGTGAAGCGGGGCTAGCTGAAGCTTTCTTT. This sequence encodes CASSEAGLAEAFF.